The 18 T cell receptor beta chains below all came from one sample that was sequenced in a study of shared clonotypes between healthy human individuals. Profiling relied on immunoSEQ multiplex PCR, and the TCRdb table lists in-frame clones only, not all of them. This sample has approximately 2.5 million clones, with 93% found just once. The source material was naive CD4+ T cells from PBMCs. Indicated subset: CD45RA+ positively selected. The receptors were sampled from a man aged 18 to 29 in good health. Some clones in this sample may be carry-over from other donors' samples.

This chain joins TRBV7-9 and TRBJ1-2; D is possibly TRBD1 (5 bases). Germline lookup yields CDR1 SEHNR and CDR2 FQNEAQ (reference sequence). CDR3 length: 16 amino acids. V was pared by 4 bases and J by 6 bases, with 21 bases between. The CDR3 region has the DNA TGTGCCAGCAGCTCCTCCCCGGGACTCTTGACGAATGGCTACACCTTC. Translated: CASSSSPGLLTNGYTF.

As to this clone: Within the sample, other DNA sequences also encode this same CDR3. The chain is built from TRBV6-1 and TRBJ1-5; D is unclear. V shed 3 bases and J shed 4 bases, with 10 bases lying between them. The CDR3 runs to 14 residues. Germline V gene data show CDR1 as MNHNS and CDR2 as SASEGT. The CDR3 region has the DNA TGTGCCAGCAGTGAGGCAGGTTCTAATCAGCCCCAGCATTTT. Its protein is CASSEAGSNQPQHF.

The chain has TRBV27 and TRBJ1-2; D might be TRBD1 (6 bases). With 3 bases removed from V and 7 bases from J, the gap between germline ends came to 18 bases. Germline V CDR1 and CDR2: MNHEY, SMNVEV (reference sequence). The length of the CDR3 is 15 residues. This CDR3 reads CASSLVGGREGGYTF. The CDR3 nucleotides read TGTGCCAGCAGTTTGGTCGGGGGGCGGGAAGGTGGCTACACCTTC.

V usage is TRBV5-1 and J usage is TRBJ2-3; D remains unclear. Deletions cut 7 bases from V and 4 bases from J, with 22 bases between. Per the germline V gene, CDR1 is SGHRS and CDR2 is YFSETQ. There are 16 residues in the CDR3. This CDR3 is CASGPTTQNRADTQYF. The CDR3 DNA sequence: TGCGCCAGCGGACCGACGACACAAAATAGAGCAGATACGCAGTATTTT.

This chain links TRBV7-6 with TRBJ1-1; tentative D call: TRBD1 (5 bases). The CDR3 runs to 16 residues. Trimming shortened V by 2 bases and J by 1 base, and 14 bases separated the two germline ends. Germline V gives CDR1 SGHVS, CDR2 FNYEAQ. The chain's CDR3 is CASSLLNGAENTEAFF. The CDR3, as DNA: TGTGCCAGCAGCTTACTCAATGGGGCCGAGAACACTGAAGCTTTCTTT.

Concerning this clone: Other DNA sequences within the sample encode an identical CDR3. V usage is TRBV18 and J usage is TRBJ1-4, with TRBD1 identical over 7 bases. Trimming at V came to 6 bases and at J to 0 bases, leaving 7 bases not matched to a gene. Per the germline V gene, CDR1 is KGHSH and CDR2 is LQKENI. The CDR3 has 16 residues. The CDR3 region has the DNA TGTGCCAGCTCGTTAGGACAGGTTGCAACTAATGAAAAACTGTTTTTT. Residues: CASSLGQVATNEKLFF. The complete variable domain, with remaining parts taken from reference TRBV18 and TRBJ1-4, reads NAGVMQNPRHLVRRRGQEARLRCSPMKGHSHVYWYRQLPEEGLKFMVYLQKENIIDESGMPKERFSAEFPKEGPSILRIQQVVRGDSAAYFCASSLGQVATNEKLFFGSGTQLSVL.

The rearrangement uses TRBV5-1 and TRBJ1-1, with a tentative D call TRBD1 (6 bases). The CDR3 totals 15 residues. V was pared by 3 bases and J by 0 bases, with 12 bases between. Germline lookup yields CDR1 SGHRS and CDR2 YFSETQ. The CDR3 loop is CASSWRTAMNTEAFF. For the CDR3, the DNA is TGCGCCAGCAGCTGGAGGACAGCCATGAACACTGAAGCTTTCTTT.

The chain joins TRBV7-2 to TRBJ2-1; 11 nucleotides match TRBD1. CDR1 and CDR2 from the germline V gene are SGHTA and FQGNSA. The CDR3 runs 14 residues. After removal of 5 bases from V and 9 bases from J, the junction contained 6 bases not matched to a gene. The CDR3 nucleotides are TGTGCCAGCAGCCTGGACAGGGGGCATGGTGAGCAGTTCTTC. As protein: CASSLDRGHGEQFF.

V usage is TRBV7-3 and J usage is TRBJ2-1; 13 nucleotides line up with TRBD2. The junction had 3 bases not matched to a gene; V was cut back by 4 bases and J by 6 bases. The CDR3 covers 15 residues. CDR1 SGHTA and CDR2 FQGTGA come from the germline V gene. CDR3 coding DNA: TGTGCCAGCAGCTCAACTAGCGGGAGGGCCAATGAGCAGTTCTTC. Protein product: CASSSTSGRANEQFF.

The rearrangement uses TRBV25-1 and TRBJ2-7; D might be TRBD1 (5 bases). This CDR3 region has 13 residues. Deletions cut 4 bases from V and 4 bases from J, with 11 bases between. Germline V gene sequence: CDR1 MGHDK, CDR2 SYGVNS. The CDR3 DNA follows: TGTGCCAGCAGTGGGAATGGGGCTTACGAGCAGTACTTC. The encoded protein is CASSGNGAYEQYF.

This chain joins TRBV5-1 and TRBJ2-3, with TRBD2 matching 7 bases. Germline-derived CDR1 and CDR2 are SGHRS and YFSETQ. Germline trimming cut 3 bases from V and 6 bases from J; bases unmatched to any gene: 7. This CDR3 spans 14 amino acids. As DNA, the CDR3 is TGCGCCAGCAGCTCCGGGACTATCTATGATACGCAGTATTTT. This translates into CASSSGTIYDTQYF. The full variable domain, in which reference TRBV5-1 and TRBJ2-3 provide the parts outside the CDR3, is KAGVTQTPRYLIKTRGQQVTLSCSPISGHRSVSWYQQTPGQGLQFLFEYFSETQRNKGNFPGRFSGRQFSNSRSEMNVSTLELGDSALYLCASSSGTIYDTQYFGPGTRLTVL.

This chain links TRBV19 with TRBJ2-5, with TRBD2 matching 8 bases. CDR1 LNHDA and CDR2 SQIVND come from the germline V gene (reference sequence). Trimming cost V 6 bases and J 8 bases; bases outside gene matches: 14. This CDR3 contains 15 residues. Here the CDR3 DNA reads TGTGCCAGTAGATCCGCCCTAGCGGGTTTTAGTACCCAGTACTTC. Translating it yields CASRSALAGFSTQYF.

The chain carries TRBV30 and TRBJ1-3; D remains unclear. CDR1 and CDR2 from the germline V gene are GTSNPN and SVGIG (reference sequence). Trimming removed 8 bases from V and 0 bases from J, with 11 bases in between. The CDR3 sequence is 13 residues long. The DNA of the CDR3 is TGTGCCCAAACCGCCGTCTCTGGAAACACCATATATTTT. The encoded protein is CAQTAVSGNTIYF.

This chain uses TRBV28 with TRBJ2-2, with 7 nucleotides matching TRBD1. The V gene's germline CDR1 is MDHEN and CDR2 SYDVKM. V lost 5 bases, J lost 4 bases, and 7 bases stayed unmatched. CDR3 size: 15 residues. The CDR3 sequence is CASSLYRGRTGELFF. CDR3 DNA: TGTGCCAGCAGTCTTTACAGGGGACGCACCGGGGAGCTGTTTTTT.

This chain joins TRBV5-1 and TRBJ2-1; D not certain. The length of the CDR3 is 13 residues. The germline V and J ends were trimmed by 1 base and 5 bases, with 7 bases remaining between them. Germline V gene lookup returns CDR1 SGHRS and CDR2 YFSETQ. The CDR3: CASSLLTNNEQFF. The DNA of the CDR3 is TGCGCCAGCAGCTTGTTGACCAACAATGAGCAGTTCTTC.

V gene TRBV2 combines with J gene TRBJ1-4, with 12 bases lining up with TRBD1. V gave up 4 bases and J gave up 3 bases; unmatched junction bases: 0. CDR3 length equals 15 residues. Looked up from germline, CDR1 is SNHLY and CDR2 is FYNNEI. The CDR3 here is CASSGDRGPNEKLFF. The CDR3 bases are TGTGCCAGCAGTGGGGACAGGGGGCCTAATGAAAAACTGTTTTTT.

This chain connects TRBV7-9 to TRBJ2-7; 12 bases are a match to TRBD2. Germline V gene sequence: CDR1 SEHNR, CDR2 FQNEAQ (reference sequence). The CDR3 totals 16 residues. The V gene end was trimmed by 0 bases and the J gene end by 0 bases; junction bases not matched to a gene: 0. CDR3 residues: CASSLATSGSSYEQYF. DNA for the CDR3: TGTGCCAGCAGCTTAGCGACTAGCGGGAGCTCCTACGAGCAGTACTTC.

The chain recombines TRBV9 with TRBJ2-1, with 11 bases identical to TRBD2. The CDR3 is made up of 14 amino acids. V was clipped by 3 bases and J by 4 bases; unmatched bases: 0. The germline V gene encodes CDR1 SGDLS and CDR2 YYNGEE. The CDR3 spells CASSGLAGYNEQFF. In nucleotides, the CDR3 is TGTGCCAGCAGCGGACTAGCGGGGTACAATGAGCAGTTCTTC. The entire variable domain, with the rest obtained from reference TRBV9 and TRBJ2-1, is as follows: DSGVTQTPKHLITATGQRVTLRCSPRSGDLSVYWYQQSLDQGLQFLIQYYNGEERAKGNILERFSAQQFPDLHSELNLSSLELGDSALYFCASSGLAGYNEQFFGPGTRLTVL.